The sequence of this TCR beta chain was determined in a study of blood T cells in healthy people across ages. The CDR3 totals 13 residues. Germline values: CDR1 SGHRS, CDR2 YFSETQ. The V end lost 2 bases, the J end lost 3 bases, and 8 bases lay between the germline ends. It was with a sample-barcoded 5' primer and a J-beta primer mix that a second PCR of roughly 6 to 12 cycles was run. In TCRdb, the 5' RACE reads were re-called with MiXCR into one record per CDR3 protein. The repertoire has just over 1 million distinct CDR3 sequences, more than 35% of them found once; the top ten carry over 15%. This clonotype was seen many times.

The TCR was taken from a woman aged 60-75 years in good health. The gene calls are TRBV5-1 and TRBJ2-5; D is undetermined. The sample taken for sequencing was blood. The CDR3 sequence is CASSFGGEETQYF. For the CDR3, the DNA is TGCGCCAGCAGCTTCGGCGGTGAAGAGACCCAGTACTTC.